This is a list of T cell receptor beta chains from one sample in a study of regulatory T cells in long-lasting Graves disease. One entry per CDR3 protein results from TCRdb running MiXCR on the multiplex PCR reads. The data show some 250,000 distinct CDR3 sequences, with around 19% seen just once and approximately 24% held by the top ten. This specimen consisted of peripheral blood mononuclear cells (PBMCs), obtained at new diagnosis, from a patient treated with antithyroid drugs. These TCRs come from a female donor with Graves disease. CDR3s include the opening cysteine and the closing phenylalanine or tryptophan. D genes are given only for firm matches. Rows may omit the clone size; those that give it use once, few, many or a size class.

J	D	V	size	DNA	CDR3
TRBJ2-3	NA	TRBV24-1	many	TGTGCCACCAGCCACGGACAGTTCACAGATACGCAGTATTTT	CATSHGQFTDTQYF
TRBJ1-2	TRBD1	TRBV11-2	many	TGTGCCAGCAGCTTCGGGACAGGGGGTGTTGGCTACACCTTC	CASSFGTGGVGYTF
TRBJ2-4	TRBD1	TRBV11-2	many	TGTGCCAGCAGCTTAGATTGGGCAGGGGGCATGAAAAACATTCAGTACTTC	CASSLDWAGGMKNIQYF
TRBJ2-3	NA	TRBV29-1	many	TGCAGCGTTGAGGGCCAGGATCGGCCAGATACGCAGTATTTT	CSVEGQDRPDTQYF
TRBJ1-1	TRBD1	TRBV6-1	many	TGTGCCAGCGCCCTGGACAGGGCGAACACTGAAGCTTTCTTT	CASALDRANTEAFF
TRBJ2-7	NA	TRBV2	many	TGTGCCAGCAGTGTACGGCTAGGAGTTCCCTACGAGCAGTACTTC	CASSVRLGVPYEQYF
TRBJ2-1	NA	TRBV6-4	NA	TGTGCCAGCAGTACTTCAAGGGGTGGTGAGCAGTTCTTC	CASSTSRGGEQFF
TRBJ2-3	NA	TRBV3-1	many	TGTGCCAGCAGCCAAGGACTCCGGGGCACAGATACGCAGTATTTT	CASSQGLRGTDTQYF
TRBJ2-1	NA	TRBV11-3	many	TGTGCCAGCAGCTTACCCGTCGGATACAATGAGCAGTTCTTC	CASSLPVGYNEQFF
TRBJ2-3	NA	TRBV3-1	few	TGTGCCAGCACCGACCGGGGTAGCACAGATACGCAGTATTTT	CASTDRGSTDTQYF
TRBJ2-3	NA	TRBV4-1	many	TGCGCCAGCAGCCCCGGGTGGAGGGAGCGGACAGATACGCAGTATTTT	CASSPGWRERTDTQYF
TRBJ1-1	NA	TRBV7-3	many	TGTGCCAGCAGTAGGACCGTGAACACTGAAGCTTTCTTT	CASSRTVNTEAFF
TRBJ2-1	NA	TRBV10-3	many	TGTGCCATCAGGGACACCCGAAGCTCCTACAATGAGCAGTTCTTC	CAIRDTRSSYNEQFF
TRBJ2-5	NA	TRBV30	NA	TGTGCCTGGAGTGCAGCAGGCGAAGAGACCCAGTACTTC	CAWSAAGEETQYF
TRBJ1-2	NA	TRBV18	many	TGTGCCAGCTCACCCATAACAGGCACCTATGGCTACACCTTC	CASSPITGTYGYTF
TRBJ2-3	TRBD2	TRBV6-1	many	TGTGCCCCCTGGAGCGGGAGGACCCACCCCCAGTATTTT	CAPWSGRTHPQYF
TRBJ1-2	NA	TRBV3-1	many	TGTGCCAGCAGCCAAGTGGGGGCAGGCTACACCTTC	CASSQVGAGYTF
TRBJ1-2	NA	TRBV29-1	many	TGCAGCGTTCAGGGTCACTATGGCTACACCTTC	CSVQGHYGYTF
TRBJ1-2	TRBD1	TRBV10-2	many	TGCGCCAGCAGTGAGGACAGGGGGCTCGCTGGCTACACCTTC	CASSEDRGLAGYTF
TRBJ1-1	TRBD1	TRBV2	NA	TGTGCCAGCAGTGAAGCGCTTCCAGGACAGGGAGATACTGAAGCTTTCTTT	CASSEALPGQGDTEAFF
TRBJ2-7	TRBD2	TRBV3-1	many	TGTGCCAGCAGCCAAGACACTAGCGGGGGAACCTACGAGCAGTACTTC	CASSQDTSGGTYEQYF
TRBJ1-1	TRBD1	TRBV24-1	many	TGTGCCATCTTGGGACAGGGGGCTGAAGCTTTCTTT	CAILGQGAEAFF
TRBJ2-5	NA	TRBV19	many	TGTGCCAGTAGTATAGTCTGGCAAGAGACCCAGTACTTC	CASSIVWQETQYF
TRBJ2-7	TRBD1	TRBV7-9	many	TGTGCCAGCAGCTTTCCGACAGGGGACGAGCAGTACTTC	CASSFPTGDEQYF
TRBJ2-1	TRBD2	TRBV12-3/TRBV12-4	many	TGTGCCAGCAGTTTCGATCGAAGCGGGAGGGCCCTTTTTAATGAGCAGTTCTTC	CASSFDRSGRALFNEQFF
TRBJ2-7	TRBD2	TRBV10-3	many	TGTGCCATCAGTGAGACCGAACGGGGGGGCCCCTACGAGCAGTACTTC	CAISETERGGPYEQYF
TRBJ2-3	NA	TRBV13	many	TGTGCCAGCAGCTTGGGGGGTCGGGATACGCAGTATTTT	CASSLGGRDTQYF
TRBJ2-5	NA	TRBV20-1	many	TGCAGTGCCCGGACTCCGGCCCGGGAGACCCAGTACTTC	CSARTPARETQYF
TRBJ2-7	NA	TRBV19	NA	TGTGCCAGTAGTTTAACCGGGACGGCCAACGAGCAGTACTTC	CASSLTGTANEQYF
TRBJ1-4	NA	TRBV7-9	NA	TGTGCCAGCAGCTCGGACAGTCCTGCAACTAATGAAAAACTGTTTTTT	CASSSDSPATNEKLFF
TRBJ2-5	NA	TRBV7-9	many	TGTGCCAGCAGCCTTATAGCGGAACAAGAGACCCAGTACTTC	CASSLIAEQETQYF
TRBJ2-5	TRBD2	TRBV11-2	many	TGTGCCAGCAGCTCCCGGACTAGGAGGGAGACCCAGTACTTC	CASSSRTRRETQYF
TRBJ2-7	NA	TRBV7-9	many	TGTGCCAGCAGCTCGGACTACTACGAGCAGTACTTC	CASSSDYYEQYF
TRBJ2-3	NA	TRBV7-9	few	TGTGCCAGCAGCTTAGCCCAGGGCTCAGATACGCAGTATTTT	CASSLAQGSDTQYF
TRBJ1-1	NA	TRBV19	many	TGTGCCAGTGGGCAGGGAGGGGCAGTTCGAGCTTTCTTT	CASGQGGAVRAFF
TRBJ2-2	TRBD1	TRBV9	NA	TGTGCCAGCAACCCAAGGACAGGGATTCGCACCGGGGAGCTGTTTTTT	CASNPRTGIRTGELFF
TRBJ2-2	TRBD1	TRBV5-5	many	TGTGCCAGCAGCTTAACAGGGGGACGGACCGGGGAGCTGTTTTTT	CASSLTGGRTGELFF
TRBJ2-7	TRBD2	TRBV12-3/TRBV12-4	many	TGTGCCAGCAGGGCGGGGGGAGCCTCCTACGAGCAGTACTTC	CASRAGGASYEQYF
TRBJ1-5	NA	TRBV6-1	NA	TGTGCCAGCAGTGAGACGCTCATCGGTTATCAGCCCCAGCATTTT	CASSETLIGYQPQHF
TRBJ2-1	TRBD2	TRBV11-2	NA	TGTGCCAGCAGCTTAGTCGCGGCTAGCGGGTTCAATGAGCAGTTCTTC	CASSLVAASGFNEQFF
TRBJ2-3	NA	TRBV20-1	NA	TGCAGTGCTAGTCGTGAGGCAGATACGCAGTATTTT	CSASREADTQYF
TRBJ1-2	NA	TRBV7-2	once	TGTGCCAGCAGCTTAGAAGGTCCGACCTCCTATGGCTACACCTTC	CASSLEGPTSYGYTF
TRBJ2-2	TRBD2	TRBV18	few	TGTGCCAGCTCACCGTTTAGCGGGGCTTCTGGGGAGCTGTTTTTT	CASSPFSGASGELFF
TRBJ1-2	NA	TRBV24-1	many	TGTGCCACCGGTTCAGGGGAAAACTATGGCTACACCTTC	CATGSGENYGYTF
TRBJ2-7	TRBD2	TRBV11-2	many	TGTGCCAGCAGCTTATTACTCGGACTAGCGGGGAACTACGAGCAGTACTTC	CASSLLLGLAGNYEQYF
TRBJ1-1	NA	TRBV29-1	NA	TGCAGCGTTGACAGCAAGTATTTGAACACTGAAGCTTTCTTT	CSVDSKYLNTEAFF
TRBJ2-3	NA	TRBV24-1	many	TGTGCCACCAGCCTTACAGATACGCAGTATTTT	CATSLTDTQYF
TRBJ2-7	TRBD2	TRBV5-4	NA	TGTGCCAGCAGCTCCACAGCGACTAGCGGATTGGAGCAGTACTTC	CASSSTATSGLEQYF
TRBJ2-1	TRBD2	TRBV24-1	many	TGTGCCACCAGTGATGCCAACCCGGGACTAGCGGGCAATGAGCAGTTCTTC	CATSDANPGLAGNEQFF
TRBJ2-7	TRBD1	TRBV19	many	TGTGCCAGTACCGACGACAGGGGACGCGAGCAGTACTTC	CASTDDRGREQYF
TRBJ2-7	TRBD1	TRBV30	many	TGTGCCTGGGGGACGGGACAGGGTATTGAAGAGCAGTACTTC	CAWGTGQGIEEQYF
TRBJ2-7	TRBD2	TRBV6-1	few	TGTGCCAGCAAGCGGGCTAGCGGGATTCACAGCTCCTACGAGCAGTACTTC	CASKRASGIHSSYEQYF
TRBJ1-6	NA	TRBV9	many	TGTGCCAGCAGCGACGACATGGCGGATTCACCCCTCCACTTT	CASSDDMADSPLHF
TRBJ2-2	TRBD2	TRBV6-1	many	TGTGCCAGCAGTCCTAGCGGGAGGGAAGAGTTTTTT	CASSPSGREEFF